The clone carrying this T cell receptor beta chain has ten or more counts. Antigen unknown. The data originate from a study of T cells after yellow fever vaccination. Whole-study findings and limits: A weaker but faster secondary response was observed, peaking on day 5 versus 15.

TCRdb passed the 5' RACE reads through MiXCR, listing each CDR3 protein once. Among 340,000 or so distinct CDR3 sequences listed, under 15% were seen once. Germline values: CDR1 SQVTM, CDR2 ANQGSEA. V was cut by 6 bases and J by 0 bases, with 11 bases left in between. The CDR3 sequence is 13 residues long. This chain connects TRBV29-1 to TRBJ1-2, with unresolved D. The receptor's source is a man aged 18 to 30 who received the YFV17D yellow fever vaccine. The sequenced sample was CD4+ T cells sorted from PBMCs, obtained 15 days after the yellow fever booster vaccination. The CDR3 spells CSVTAPANYGYTF. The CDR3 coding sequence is TGCAGCGTCACAGCACCAGCTAACTATGGCTACACCTTC.